This T cell receptor beta chain appears in the sequencing data of a study of T cell changes during pregnancy in multiple sclerosis. Germline assignment: CDR1 MDHEN and CDR2 SYDVKM. CDR3 length equals 16 residues. Germline trimming cut 3 bases from V and 1 base from J; bases unmatched to any gene: 3. This table comes from immunoSEQ multiplex PCR, and its TCRdb copy is limited to in-frame clones, with some not included. The table records about 83,000 clones, about 91% of them present only once. The sample was PBMCs, taken in the first trimester of pregnancy. This TCR came from a female donor in good health, serving as a control in a pregnancy study. Some clones in this sample may be carry-over from other donors' samples. The genes are TRBV28 and TRBJ2-4; 10 bases fit TRBD1. This CDR3 reads CASSFWGQGAKNIQYF. In DNA, the CDR3 is TGTGCCAGCAGTTTTTGGGGACAGGGGGCCAAAAACATTCAGTACTTC. Based on the CDR3 plus reference TRBV28 and TRBJ2-4, the full variable domain is DVKVTQSSRYLVKRTGEKVFLECVQDMDHENMFWYRQDPGLGLRLIYFSYDVKMKEKGDIPEGYSVSREKKERFSLILESASTNQTSMYLCASSFWGQGAKNIQYFGAGTRLSVL.